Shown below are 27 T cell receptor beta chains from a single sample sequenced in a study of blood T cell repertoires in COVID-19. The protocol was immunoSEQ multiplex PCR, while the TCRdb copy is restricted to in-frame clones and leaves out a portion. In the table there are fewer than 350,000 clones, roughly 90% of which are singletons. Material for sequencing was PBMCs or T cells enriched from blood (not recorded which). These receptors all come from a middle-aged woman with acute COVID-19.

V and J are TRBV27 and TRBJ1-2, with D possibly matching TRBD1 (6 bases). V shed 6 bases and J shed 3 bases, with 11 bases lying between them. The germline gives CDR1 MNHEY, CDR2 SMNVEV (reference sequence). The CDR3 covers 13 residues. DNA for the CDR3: TGTGCCAGCAGCATTACAGGGCACTATGGCTACACCTTC. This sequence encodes CASSITGHYGYTF.

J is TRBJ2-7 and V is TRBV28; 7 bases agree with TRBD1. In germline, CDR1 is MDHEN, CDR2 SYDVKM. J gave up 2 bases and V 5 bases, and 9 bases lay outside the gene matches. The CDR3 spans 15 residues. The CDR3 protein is CASSDERDRTYEQYF. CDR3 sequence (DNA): TGTGCCAGCAGTGACGAACGGGACAGAACCTACGAGCAGTACTTC.

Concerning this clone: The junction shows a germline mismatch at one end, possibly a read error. The chain's CDR3 is CATSYLNTEAFF. The DNA for the CDR3 is TGTGCCACCAGCTACTTGAACACTGAAGCTTTCTTT. The rearrangement links TRBV7-9 to TRBJ1-1, with D unresolved. This CDR3 has 12 amino acids. Germline assignment: CDR1 SEHNR and CDR2 FQNEAQ (reference sequence).

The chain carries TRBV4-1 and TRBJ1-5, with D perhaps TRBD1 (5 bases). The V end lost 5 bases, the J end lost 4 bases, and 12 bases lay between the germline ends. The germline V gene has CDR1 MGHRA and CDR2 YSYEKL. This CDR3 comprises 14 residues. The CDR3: CASSMTEHNQPQHF. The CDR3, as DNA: TGCGCCAGCAGCATGACAGAGCATAATCAGCCCCAGCATTTT.

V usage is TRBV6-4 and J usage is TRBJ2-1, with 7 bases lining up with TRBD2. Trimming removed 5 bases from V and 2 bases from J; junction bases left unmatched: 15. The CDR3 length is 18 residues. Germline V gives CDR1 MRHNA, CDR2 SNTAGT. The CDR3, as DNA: TGTGCCAGCAGTCCGCGAGGGGTTAGCGGGCAACCCTACAATGAGCAGTTCTTC. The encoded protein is CASSPRGVSGQPYNEQFF.

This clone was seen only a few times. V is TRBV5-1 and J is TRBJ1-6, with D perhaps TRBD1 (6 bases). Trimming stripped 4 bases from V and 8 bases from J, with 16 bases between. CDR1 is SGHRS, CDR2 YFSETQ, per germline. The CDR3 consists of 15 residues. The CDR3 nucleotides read TGCGCCAGCAGCGTAGGACAGTTGAAGGATTCACCCCTCCACTTT. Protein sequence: CASSVGQLKDSPLHF.

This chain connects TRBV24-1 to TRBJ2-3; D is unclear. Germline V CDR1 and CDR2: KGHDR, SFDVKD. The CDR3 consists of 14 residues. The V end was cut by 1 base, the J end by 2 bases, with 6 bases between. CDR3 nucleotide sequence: TGTGCCACCAGTGATTTATCGGTCACAGATACGCAGTATTTT. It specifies CATSDLSVTDTQYF.

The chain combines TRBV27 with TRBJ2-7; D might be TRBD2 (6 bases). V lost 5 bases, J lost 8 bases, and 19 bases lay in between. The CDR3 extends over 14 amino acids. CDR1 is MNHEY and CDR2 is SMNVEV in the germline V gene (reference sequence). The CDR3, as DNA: TGTGCCAGCAGTGGCGGGGCTGGAACGTTCAAGCAGTACTTC. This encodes CASSGGAGTFKQYF.

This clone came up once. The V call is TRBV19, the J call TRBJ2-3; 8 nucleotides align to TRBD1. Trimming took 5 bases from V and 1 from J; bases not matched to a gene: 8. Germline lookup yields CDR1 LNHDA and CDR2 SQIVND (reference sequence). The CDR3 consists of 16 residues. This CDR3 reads CASSPRTGSGTDTQYF. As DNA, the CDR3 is TGTGCCAGTAGTCCTAGGACAGGGAGTGGCACAGATACGCAGTATTTT.

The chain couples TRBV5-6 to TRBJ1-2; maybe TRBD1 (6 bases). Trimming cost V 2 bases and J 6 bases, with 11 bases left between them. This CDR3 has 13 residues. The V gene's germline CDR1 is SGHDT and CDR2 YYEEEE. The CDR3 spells CASSFTGYDGYTF. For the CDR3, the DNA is TGTGCCAGCAGCTTTACAGGGTATGATGGCTACACCTTC.

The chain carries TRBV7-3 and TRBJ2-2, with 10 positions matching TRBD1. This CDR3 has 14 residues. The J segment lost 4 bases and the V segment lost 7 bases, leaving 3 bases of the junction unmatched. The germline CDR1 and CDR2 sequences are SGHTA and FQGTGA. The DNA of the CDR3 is TGTGCCAGCATGCGGGACAGGGGCACCGGGGAGCTGTTTTTT. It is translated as CASMRDRGTGELFF.

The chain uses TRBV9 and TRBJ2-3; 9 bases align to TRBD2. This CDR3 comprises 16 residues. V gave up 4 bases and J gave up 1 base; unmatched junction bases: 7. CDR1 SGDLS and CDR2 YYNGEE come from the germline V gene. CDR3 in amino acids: CASSFGSGSGTDTQYF. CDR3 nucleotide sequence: TGTGCCAGCAGCTTTGGTAGCGGGAGCGGCACAGATACGCAGTATTTT.

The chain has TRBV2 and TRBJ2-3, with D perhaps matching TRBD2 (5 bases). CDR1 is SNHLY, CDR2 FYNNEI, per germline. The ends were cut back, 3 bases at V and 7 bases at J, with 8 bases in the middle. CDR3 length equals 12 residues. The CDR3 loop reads CASSERDYTQYF. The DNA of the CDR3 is TGTGCCAGCAGTGAGAGGGATTATACGCAGTATTTT.

CDR3 protein: CASSVVGGANTEAFF. CDR3 coding DNA: TGTGCCAGCAGCGTAGTTGGAGGGGCGAACACTGAAGCTTTCTTT. The rearrangement joins TRBV9 to TRBJ1-1; D is perhaps TRBD1 (5 bases). Germline-derived CDR1 and CDR2 are SGDLS and YYNGEE. The germline V and J ends were trimmed by 0 bases and 1 base, with 10 bases remaining between them. The CDR3 consists of 15 residues.

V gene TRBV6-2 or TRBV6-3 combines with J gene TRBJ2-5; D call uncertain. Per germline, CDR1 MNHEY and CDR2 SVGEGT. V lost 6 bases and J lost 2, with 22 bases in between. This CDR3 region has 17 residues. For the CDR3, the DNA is TGTGCCAGCAGCCCTCGCGACTCACGAGCCCGTCAAGAGACCCAGTACTTC. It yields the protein CASSPRDSRARQETQYF.

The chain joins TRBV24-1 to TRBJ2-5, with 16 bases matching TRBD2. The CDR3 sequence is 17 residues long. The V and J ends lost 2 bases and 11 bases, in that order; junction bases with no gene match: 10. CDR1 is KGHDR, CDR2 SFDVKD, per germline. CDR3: CATSDSKPGTSGRAQYF. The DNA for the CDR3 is TGTGCCACCAGTGATTCCAAACCTGGGACTAGCGGGAGGGCTCAGTACTTC.

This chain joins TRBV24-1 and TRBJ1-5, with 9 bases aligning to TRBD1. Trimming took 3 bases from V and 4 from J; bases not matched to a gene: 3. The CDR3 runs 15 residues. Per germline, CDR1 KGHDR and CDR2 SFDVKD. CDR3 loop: CATSDPGTGNQPQHF. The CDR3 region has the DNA TGTGCCACCAGTGATCCCGGGACAGGGAATCAGCCCCAGCATTTT.

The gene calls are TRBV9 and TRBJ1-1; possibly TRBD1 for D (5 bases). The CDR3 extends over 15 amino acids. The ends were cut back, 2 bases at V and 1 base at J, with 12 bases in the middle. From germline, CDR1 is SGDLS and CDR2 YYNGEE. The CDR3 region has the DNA TGTGCCAGCAGCGTTGGGGCGGGAAGGAACACTGAAGCTTTCTTT. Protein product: CASSVGAGRNTEAFF.

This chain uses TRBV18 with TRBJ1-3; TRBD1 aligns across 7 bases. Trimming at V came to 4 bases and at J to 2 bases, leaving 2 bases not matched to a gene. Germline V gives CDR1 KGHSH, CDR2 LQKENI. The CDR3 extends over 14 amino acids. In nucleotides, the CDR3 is TGTGCCAGCTCACGGGACAGAGCTGGAAACACCATATATTTT. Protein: CASSRDRAGNTIYF.

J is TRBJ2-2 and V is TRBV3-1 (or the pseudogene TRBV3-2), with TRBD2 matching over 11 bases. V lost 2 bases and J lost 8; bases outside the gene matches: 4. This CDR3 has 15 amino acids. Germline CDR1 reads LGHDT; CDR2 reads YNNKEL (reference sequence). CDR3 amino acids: CASSQTSGRWGELFF. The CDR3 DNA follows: TGTGCCAGCAGCCAAACTAGCGGGAGATGGGGGGAGCTGTTTTTT.

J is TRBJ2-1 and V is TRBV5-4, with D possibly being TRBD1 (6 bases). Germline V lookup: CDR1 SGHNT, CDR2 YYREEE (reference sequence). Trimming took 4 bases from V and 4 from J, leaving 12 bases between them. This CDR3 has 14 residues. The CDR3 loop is CASSHGQQYNEQFF. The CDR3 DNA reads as TGTGCCAGCAGCCACGGACAGCAGTACAATGAGCAGTTCTTC.

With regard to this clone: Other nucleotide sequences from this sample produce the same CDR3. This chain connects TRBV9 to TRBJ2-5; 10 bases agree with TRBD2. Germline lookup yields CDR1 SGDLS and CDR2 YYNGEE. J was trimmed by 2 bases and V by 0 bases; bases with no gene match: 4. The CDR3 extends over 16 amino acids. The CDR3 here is CASSVGVAGGQETQYF. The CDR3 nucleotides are TGTGCCAGCAGCGTAGGTGTAGCGGGGGGACAAGAGACCCAGTACTTC.

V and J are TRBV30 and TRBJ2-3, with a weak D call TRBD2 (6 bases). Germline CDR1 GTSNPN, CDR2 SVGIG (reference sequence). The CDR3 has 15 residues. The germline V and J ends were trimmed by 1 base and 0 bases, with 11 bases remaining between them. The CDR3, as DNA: TGTGCCTGGAGTGCCGGACGGGGGAGCACAGATACGCAGTATTTT. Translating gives CAWSAGRGSTDTQYF.

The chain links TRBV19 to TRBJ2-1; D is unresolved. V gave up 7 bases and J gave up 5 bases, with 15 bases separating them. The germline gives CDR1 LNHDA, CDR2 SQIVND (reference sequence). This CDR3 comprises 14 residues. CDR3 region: CASKGLQSDNEQFF. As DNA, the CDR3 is TGTGCCAGTAAAGGCTTGCAGAGCGACAATGAGCAGTTCTTC.

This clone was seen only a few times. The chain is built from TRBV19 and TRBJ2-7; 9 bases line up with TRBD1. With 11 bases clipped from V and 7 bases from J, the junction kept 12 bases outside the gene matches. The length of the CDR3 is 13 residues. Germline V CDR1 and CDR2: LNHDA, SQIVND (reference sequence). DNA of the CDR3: TGTGCCGTTGGGGACAGGGCACCGGGGGAGCAGTACTTC. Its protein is CAVGDRAPGEQYF.

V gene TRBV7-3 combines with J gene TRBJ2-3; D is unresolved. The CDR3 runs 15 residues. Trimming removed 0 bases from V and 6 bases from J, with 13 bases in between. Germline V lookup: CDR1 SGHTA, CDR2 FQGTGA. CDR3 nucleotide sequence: TGTGCCAGCAGCTTAACCCTGGGCTTTGGGGATACGCAGTATTTT. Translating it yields CASSLTLGFGDTQYF.

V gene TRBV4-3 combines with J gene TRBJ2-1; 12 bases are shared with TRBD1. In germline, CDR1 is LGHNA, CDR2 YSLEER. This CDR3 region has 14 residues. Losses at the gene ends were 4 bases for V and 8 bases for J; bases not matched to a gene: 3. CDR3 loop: CASSRDRGHDEQFF. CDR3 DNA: TGCGCCAGCAGCCGGGACAGGGGGCACGATGAGCAGTTCTTC.